The rows below give T cell receptor beta chains drawn from one sample of a study of blood T cell repertoires in COVID-19. Sequenced by immunoSEQ multiplex PCR; TCRdb stores in-frame clones only, minus some. The profile covers around 250,000 clones, with approximately 85% appearing a single time and 1.9% taken by the ten largest. Material: PBMCs or T cells enriched from blood (not recorded which). The receptors were gathered from a woman aged 50 to 60 who had recovered from COVID-19. The CDR3 runs from the conserved cysteine through the conserved F or W. Fields, in order: V gene, D gene, J gene, clone size, CDR3 DNA, CDR3 protein. A D gene is named only where the DNA matches it firmly. Clone size is shown for a subset of rows, as once, few, many or a class of expanded clone.

>TRBV5-6|.|TRBJ2-3|.
TGTGCCAGCAGCTTAACAGGGCTCGCTAGCACAGATACGCAGTATTTT
CASSLTGLASTDTQYF
>TRBV2|TRBD1|TRBJ2-5|.
TGTGCCAGCAGTGAACTGGACAGGGTAAAAGAGACCCAGTACTTC
CASSELDRVKETQYF
>TRBV3-1/TRBV3-2|TRBD2|TRBJ2-3|once
TGTGCCAGCAGCCAACCTAGCGGGGCAGATACGCAGTATTTT
CASSQPSGADTQYF
>TRBV27|.|TRBJ2-5|few
TGTGCCAGCAGTTGGCTTGATGGAGGGATAGAGACCCAGTACTTC
CASSWLDGGIETQYF
>TRBV2|.|TRBJ2-7|few
TGTGCCAGCAGTGTTCTGCAGGGCTACGAGCAGTACTTC
CASSVLQGYEQYF
>TRBV5-1|TRBD1|TRBJ1-5|.
TGCGCCAGCAGCCCGGGTCAGAGGACAGGGAGGTTTTCGGGAAGCAATCAGCCCCAGCATTTT
CASSPGQRTGRFSGSNQPQHF
>TRBV9|.|TRBJ2-7|.
TGTGCCAGCAGCCCAAACCAGGGGAGCTCCTACGAGCAGTACTTC
CASSPNQGSSYEQYF
>TRBV28|.|TRBJ2-7|.
TGTGCCAGCAGCCCCGGTGGGGAACAGGGTCTTGGGGGATACGAGCAGTACTTC
CASSPGGEQGLGGYEQYF
>TRBV7-8|.|TRBJ2-7|.
TGTGCCAGCAGCTTAGTCAACGAGCAGTACTTC
CASSLVNEQYF
>TRBV7-6|TRBD2|TRBJ2-7|.
TGTGCCAGCAGCCCGAACCCCGGGACTAGCGTCTCCTACGAGCAGTACTTC
CASSPNPGTSVSYEQYF
>TRBV5-4|.|TRBJ2-1|.
TGTGCCAGCAGCTCCCACCCTAGGAATGAGCAGTTCTTC
CASSSHPRNEQFF
>TRBV7-9|TRBD2|TRBJ2-3|.
TGTGCCAGCAGCTCCCTAGCGGGAGGAGGGAATACGCAGTATTTT
CASSSLAGGGNTQYF
>TRBV24-1|.|TRBJ1-5|.
TGTGCCACCACTAACACTTCACAGGGACGGAGGAATCAGCCCCAGCATTTT
CATTNTSQGRRNQPQHF
>TRBV6-5|.|TRBJ1-4|few
TGTGCCAGCAGGGGCAGGGGTGGAGGAGAAAAACTGTTTTTT
CASRGRGGGEKLFF
>TRBV18|.|TRBJ2-5|.
TGTGCCAGCTCACCCGGAGGCTCGGCATTTGAGACCCAGTACTTC
CASSPGGSAFETQYF
>TRBV6-5|.|TRBJ1-1|.
TGTGCCAGCAGTTACGGGGGGGGCACTGAAGCTTTCTTT
CASSYGGGTEAFF
>TRBV28|.|TRBJ1-6|.
TGTGCCAGCAGTTCTTCCCCACGTACTCTCCACTTT
CASSSSPRTLHF
>TRBV6-5|.|TRBJ2-1|.
TGTGCCAGCAGTCCATCATCTAGCGCAAATGAGCAGTTCTTC
CASSPSSSANEQFF
>TRBV29-1|.|TRBJ2-3|.
TGCAGCGCCGGCCTGGGGGGGCGCGCAGATACGCAGTATTTT
CSAGLGGRADTQYF
>TRBV7-9|TRBD1|TRBJ2-2|once
TGTGCCAGCAGCCTCGACAGGGGCACCGGGGAGCTGTTTTTT
CASSLDRGTGELFF
>TRBV28|.|TRBJ1-1|.
TGTGCCAGCCTTCACCCCGCCTACTACACTGAAGCTTTCTTT
CASLHPAYYTEAFF
>TRBV5-1|.|TRBJ1-2|.
TGCGCCAGCAGCTTGACGACAGGCCAGTTTAACTATGGCTACACCTTC
CASSLTTGQFNYGYTF
>TRBV6-5|.|TRBJ2-1|.
TGTGCCAGCAGTTACGTAAGCGACCCCTCCTACAATGAGCAGTTCTTC
CASSYVSDPSYNEQFF
>TRBV2|.|TRBJ1-1|once
TGTGCCACCTCAATGACGCAGGGGAACACTGAAGCTTTCTTT
CATSMTQGNTEAFF
>TRBV5-1|.|TRBJ1-1|.
TGCGCCAGCAGCCTATCAGGGACTGAAGCTTTCTTT
CASSLSGTEAFF